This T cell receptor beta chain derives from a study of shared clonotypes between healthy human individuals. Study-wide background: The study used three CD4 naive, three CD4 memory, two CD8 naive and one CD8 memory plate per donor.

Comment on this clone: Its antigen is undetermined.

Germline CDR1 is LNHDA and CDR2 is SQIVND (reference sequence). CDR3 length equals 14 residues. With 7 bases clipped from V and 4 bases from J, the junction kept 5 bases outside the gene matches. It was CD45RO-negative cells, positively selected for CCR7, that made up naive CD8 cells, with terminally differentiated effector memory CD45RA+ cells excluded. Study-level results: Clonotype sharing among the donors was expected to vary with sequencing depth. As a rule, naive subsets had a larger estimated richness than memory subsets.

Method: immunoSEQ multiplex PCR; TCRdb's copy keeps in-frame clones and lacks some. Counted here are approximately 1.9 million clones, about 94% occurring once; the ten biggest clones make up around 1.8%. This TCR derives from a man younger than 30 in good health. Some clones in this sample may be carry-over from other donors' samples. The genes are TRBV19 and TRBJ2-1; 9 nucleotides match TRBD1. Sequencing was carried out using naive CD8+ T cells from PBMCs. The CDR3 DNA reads TGTGCCAGTAACGGACAGGGGACTTACAATGAGCAGTTCTTC. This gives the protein CASNGQGTYNEQFF.